A selection of T cell receptor beta chains follows, all from one sample in a study of blood T cell repertoires in COVID-19. The table came from immunoSEQ multiplex PCR; TCRdb's copy has only in-frame clones and leaves some out. The sample lists about 36,000 clones; over 75% were seen once. The specimen sequenced was peripheral blood. The receptors shown here come from a man aged 60 to 75 with acute or convalescent COVID-19. Each CDR3 is given with its conserved first and last residue. D genes are given only for firm matches. Clone size is given for some rows only: seen once, a few or many times, or a class if the clone is expanded.

TRBV28	.	TRBJ1-1	.	CASSFRAGSNTEAFF	TGTGCCAGCAGTTTCCGGGCAGGGTCGAACACTGAAGCTTTCTTT
TRBV7-9	.	TRBJ2-4	.	CASRPTGGLVAKNIQYF	TGTGCCAGCAGGCCAACCGGGGGTTTGGTAGCCAAAAACATTCAGTACTTC
TRBV7-2	.	TRBJ1-2	.	CASRTFISGGDGYTF	TGTGCCAGCAGGACTTTTATCTCGGGGGGAGATGGCTACACCTTC
TRBV14	.	TRBJ2-2	.	CASSLGGYTGELFF	TGTGCCAGCAGCCTTGGAGGTTACACCGGGGAGCTGTTTTTT
TRBV6-5	.	TRBJ2-7	.	CASSPFGARYEQYF	TGTGCCAGCAGCCCGTTTGGGGCACGTTACGAGCAGTACTTC
TRBV21-1	.	TRBJ2-6	.	CASSNTPGQGISGANVLTF	TGTGCCAGCAGCAATACGCCGGGACAGGGGATCTCTGGGGCCAACGTCCTGACTTTC
TRBV10-3	.	TRBJ2-1	.	CAISSFGRSHEQFF	TGTGCCATCAGTTCATTCGGGAGATCACATGAGCAGTTCTTC
TRBV29-1	.	TRBJ2-5	.	CSVGVIRDETQYF	TGCAGCGTTGGAGTTATCAGGGATGAGACCCAGTACTTC
TRBV4-2	TRBD2	TRBJ2-4	once	CASSQETTGGTKNIQYF	TGTGCCAGCAGCCAAGAGACGACGGGAGGCACAAAAAACATTCAGTACTTC
TRBV7-8	TRBD1	TRBJ2-3	.	CASSQAGGTIDTQYF	TGTGCCAGCAGTCAGGCAGGGGGCACCATAGATACGCAGTATTTT
TRBV3-1/TRBV3-2	TRBD1	TRBJ1-4	.	CASSQGLTGGEKLFF	TGTGCCAGCAGCCAAGGATTGACAGGGGGGGAAAAACTGTTTTTT
TRBV28	TRBD1	TRBJ2-1	.	CASRRRTGLFLNEQFF	TGTGCCAGCAGGCGGAGGACAGGGCTATTCCTTAATGAGCAGTTCTTC
TRBV6-5	TRBD1	TRBJ2-3	.	CASDRGTGYTDTQYF	TGTGCCAGTGACCGAGGGACAGGTTACACAGATACGCAGTATTTT
TRBV19	TRBD1	TRBJ1-2	few	CASSIRDSVLGYTF	TGTGCCAGTAGTATCCGGGACAGCGTCTTAGGCTACACCTTC
TRBV18	TRBD1	TRBJ2-7	few	CASSPLGQSAYEQYF	TGTGCCAGCTCACCACTGGGACAGTCAGCCTACGAGCAGTACTTC
TRBV11-3	.	TRBJ2-2	.	CASSPSIGGELFF	TGTGCCAGCAGCCCATCTATTGGCGGGGAGCTGTTTTTT
TRBV6-2/TRBV6-3	.	TRBJ2-7	.	CASSYTDSNVYF	TGTGCCAGCAGTTACACAGACAGTAATGTGTACTTC
TRBV15	TRBD1	TRBJ2-7	.	CATRTGGSEQYF	TGTGCCACCAGGACAGGGGGATCCGAGCAGTACTTC
TRBV2	TRBD1	TRBJ2-7	few	CASSSQGRTYEQYF	TGTGCCAGCAGCTCACAGGGGCGGACCTACGAGCAGTACTTC
TRBV5-1	.	TRBJ2-1	.	CASSHLTQVSYNEQFF	TGCGCCAGCAGCCACCTCACCCAGGTCTCCTACAATGAGCAGTTCTTC
TRBV14	.	TRBJ2-7	.	CASSQAGVFNEQYF	TGTGCCAGCAGCCAAGCGGGAGTTTTCAACGAGCAGTACTTC
TRBV19	.	TRBJ1-5	.	CASRDSSRGNQPQHF	TGTGCCAGTAGGGACAGCTCCCGGGGTAATCAGCCCCAGCATTTT
TRBV27	TRBD2	TRBJ2-7	.	CASSPTGGRASEQYF	TGTGCCAGCAGTCCTACGGGGGGACGAGCATCGGAGCAGTACTTC
TRBV28	.	TRBJ1-5	.	CASCRQYSNQPQHF	TGTGCCAGCTGCCGACAGTATAGCAATCAGCCCCAGCATTTT
TRBV6-5	.	TRBJ1-1	.	CASSPNPDRRLVSFF	TGTGCCAGCAGTCCGAACCCAGACAGGAGACTCGTTTCTTTCTTT
TRBV4-2	TRBD2	TRBJ2-3	few	CASSVSWGGTSKADTQYF	TGTGCCAGCAGCGTATCTTGGGGCGGGACTAGCAAAGCAGATACGCAGTATTTT
TRBV5-1	.	TRBJ1-1	.	CASSFTYNTEAFF	TGCGCCAGCAGCTTTACATACAACACTGAAGCTTTCTTT
TRBV13	TRBD1	TRBJ1-5	once	CASSLRTGGRGGNQPQHF	TGTGCCAGCAGCTTACGGACAGGGGGCCGTGGGGGCAATCAGCCCCAGCATTTT
TRBV5-6	TRBD2	TRBJ2-1	once	CASSLGGTSGIYNEQFF	TGTGCCAGCAGCTTGGGGGGGACTAGCGGGATTTACAATGAGCAGTTCTTC
TRBV7-6	TRBD1	TRBJ2-7	.	CASSLAWGTGNYEQYF	TGTGCTAGCAGCTTAGCGTGGGGGACAGGGAACTACGAGCAGTACTTC
TRBV18	.	TRBJ2-5	.	CASSPFGQIVIETQYF	TGTGCCAGCTCACCGTTTGGTCAAATAGTGATCGAGACCCAGTACTTC
TRBV28	TRBD1	TRBJ1-2	.	CATSTGGAGGYTF	TGTGCCACCTCCACAGGGGGCGCCGGTGGCTACACCTTC
TRBV5-6	TRBD2	TRBJ2-2	.	CASSTIGTSGRGGTGELFF	TGTGCCAGCAGCACGATTGGGACTAGCGGGAGAGGGGGCACCGGGGAGCTGTTTTTT
TRBV10-3	.	TRBJ1-2	.	CAISVQGRANYGYTF	TGTGCCATCAGTGTCCAGGGGCGAGCTAACTATGGCTACACCTTC
TRBV6-5	TRBD2	TRBJ2-3	.	CASSYSDPGGGDTQYF	TGTGCCAGCAGTTACTCTGACCCGGGGGGGGGAGATACGCAGTATTTT